The clone carrying this TCR beta chain was counted ten times or more. Antigen specificity is unknown. Primers used in a second PCR of roughly 7 to 12 cycles were a sample-barcoded 5' primer and a J-beta primer mix. MiXCR, applied by TCRdb to the 5' RACE reads, yields one record per CDR3 protein. The sample carries approximately 1,100,000 distinct CDR3 sequences, under 55% recorded once. Each sample provided at least 5.5 micrograms of extracted total RNA. The data originate from a study of blood T cells in healthy people across ages. Overall study context: T cells yielded about one barcoded beta molecule per two cells through template switching.

Study-wide findings and caveats: Roughly linear declines in TCR beta diversity per million T cells occurred with age. The unsorted PBMCs prevented any conclusive comparison of naive versus antigen-experienced cells.

From germline, CDR1 is ENHRY and CDR2 SYGVKD. Trimming stripped 3 bases from V and 10 bases from J, with 4 bases between. The CDR3 runs to 10 residues. The rearrangement uses TRBV10-3 and TRBJ2-1; D remains unclear. The origin of this receptor is a woman aged 60-75 years in good health. The source material was blood. CDR3 DNA: TGTGCCATCAGTGACGGCGAGCAGTTCTTC. Translating it yields CAISDGEQFF.